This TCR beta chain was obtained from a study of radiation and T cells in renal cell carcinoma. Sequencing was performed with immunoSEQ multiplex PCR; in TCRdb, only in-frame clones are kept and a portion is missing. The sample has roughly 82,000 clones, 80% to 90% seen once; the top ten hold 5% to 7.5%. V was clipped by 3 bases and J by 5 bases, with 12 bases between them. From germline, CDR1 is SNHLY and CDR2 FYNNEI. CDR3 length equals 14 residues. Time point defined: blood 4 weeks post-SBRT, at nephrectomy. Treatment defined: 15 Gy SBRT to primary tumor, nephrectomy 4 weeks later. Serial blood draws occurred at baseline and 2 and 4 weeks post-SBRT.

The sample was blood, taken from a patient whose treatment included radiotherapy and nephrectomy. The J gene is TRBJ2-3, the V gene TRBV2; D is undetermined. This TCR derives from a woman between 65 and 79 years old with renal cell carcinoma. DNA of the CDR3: TGTGCCAGCAGTGAGGCCGGATTAGAAGATACGCAGTATTTT. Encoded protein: CASSEAGLEDTQYF.